This is a list of T cell receptor beta chains from one sample in a study of T cell responses to AZD1222 COVID-19 vaccine. The table came from immunoSEQ multiplex PCR; TCRdb's copy has only in-frame clones and leaves some out. The sample contains 150,000 or so clones, more than 85% of which appear only once. This specimen was peripheral blood, taken after recovery from COVID-19. These receptors were taken from an adult who had recovered from COVID-19. The CDR3 runs from the conserved cysteine through the conserved F or W. The D gene is left open where the match is weak. Size tells how often a clone was seen (once, few, many) or the class of an expanded clone, and some rows leave it out.

TRBJ1-1 | TRBV7-5 | few | - | TGTGCCAGAAGCTTAGCAGGATCTGACAGGGGAGGGAGCACTGAAGCTTTCTTT | CARSLAGSDRGGSTEAFF
TRBJ2-3 | TRBV29-1 | - | TRBD2 | TGCAGCGTGGGATTTAGCGGGGGTACAGATACGCAGTATTTT | CSVGFSGGTDTQYF
TRBJ1-2 | TRBV7-2 | - | - | TGTGCCAGCAGCTTAGATTTGATTAGCGGCTACACCTTC | CASSLDLISGYTF
TRBJ2-3 | TRBV7-9 | - | - | TGTGCCAGCAGCTTACACACTAGCACAGATACGCAGTATTTT | CASSLHTSTDTQYF
TRBJ1-2 | TRBV7-9 | - | TRBD1 | TGTGCCAGCAGCGTGGGGACAGGGAGGATTAACTATGGCTACACCTTC | CASSVGTGRINYGYTF
TRBJ2-2 | TRBV7-9 | few | - | TGTGCCAGCAGCTTGGCGGAGCCCGGGGAGCTGTTTTTT | CASSLAEPGELFF
TRBJ2-7 | TRBV2 | - | TRBD2 | TGTGCCAGCTACGGACTAGCGGGAGTACCCTACGAGCAGTACTTC | CASYGLAGVPYEQYF
TRBJ2-7 | TRBV13 | - | - | TGTGCCAGCAGCGAAACTACCTACTACGAGCAGTACTTC | CASSETTYYEQYF
TRBJ1-2 | TRBV4-3 | - | - | TGCGCCAGCAGCCAAGATCTTGACGGTTCGCACTATGGCTACACCTTC | CASSQDLDGSHYGYTF
TRBJ2-7 | TRBV5-1 | few | - | TGCGCCAGCAGCCCCAACGCGGGCACCTACGAGCAGTACTTC | CASSPNAGTYEQYF
TRBJ2-7 | TRBV5-1 | - | - | TGCGCCAGCAGCTTGGAGGAGGGGGCAGTTTACGAGCAGTACTTC | CASSLEEGAVYEQYF
TRBJ2-7 | TRBV11-2 | - | - | TGTGCCAGCAGCTTGGGCCCCTCGGCCGAGCAGTACTTC | CASSLGPSAEQYF
TRBJ1-1 | TRBV29-1 | once | - | TGCAGCGTAGCAAGGGGATCGAACACTGAAGCTTTCTTT | CSVARGSNTEAFF
TRBJ2-5 | TRBV11-1 | - | TRBD2 | TGTGCCAGCAGTTTCGGACTAGCAGAGACCCAGTACTTC | CASSFGLAETQYF
TRBJ1-6 | TRBV3-1/TRBV3-2 | - | TRBD1 | TGTGCCAGCAGCCCTGGACAGGGCGCACCCCTCCACTTT | CASSPGQGAPLHF
TRBJ1-6 | TRBV7-9 | - | - | TGTGCCAGCAGCTTAAGCGTGGCGGCGAGCTCCTATAATTCACCCCTCCACTTT | CASSLSVAASSYNSPLHF
TRBJ1-1 | TRBV3-1/TRBV3-2 | - | - | TGTGCCAGCAGCCCCCAGGATACCGGCACTGAAGCTTTCTTT | CASSPQDTGTEAFF
TRBJ2-7 | TRBV19 | - | TRBD2 | TGTGCCAGTAGTATTGCCCTAGCGGGGGGATTAAACCCCTACGAGCAGTACTTC | CASSIALAGGLNPYEQYF
TRBJ2-3 | TRBV7-6 | - | - | TGTGCCAGCAGTCATTGGTCGGGTAGATCCACAGATACGCAGTATTTT | CASSHWSGRSTDTQYF
TRBJ2-2 | TRBV7-2 | - | - | TGTGCCAGCAGCTTACGGCGGGAGAACACCGGGGAGCTGTTTTTT | CASSLRRENTGELFF
TRBJ2-1 | TRBV3-1/TRBV3-2 | - | - | TGTGCCAGCAGCCTGTCGGGAAAAAGCTACAATGAGCAGTTCTTC | CASSLSGKSYNEQFF
TRBJ1-1 | TRBV7-2 | - | TRBD1 | TGTGCCAGCAGCCAGACAGGGTTTACAGCTTTCTTT | CASSQTGFTAFF
TRBJ2-2 | TRBV4-1 | - | TRBD2 | TGCGCCAGCAGCTCTCGGGGGGTCGGCACCGGGGAGCTGTTTTTT | CASSSRGVGTGELFF
TRBJ1-5 | TRBV10-2 | - | TRBD1 | TGCGCCAGCACCACAGGGGCTACCAATCAGCCCCAGCATTTT | CASTTGATNQPQHF
TRBJ1-1 | TRBV9 | - | - | TGTGCCAGCAGCCCCGTCCAGTTTAACACTGAAGCTTTCTTT | CASSPVQFNTEAFF
TRBJ1-4 | TRBV9 | - | - | TGTGCCAGCAGCCCCCGGTGGAGGGGCGAAAAACTGTTTTTT | CASSPRWRGEKLFF
TRBJ1-2 | TRBV6-5 | once | - | TGTGCCAGCTCCTTTATCAATGGCTACACCTTC | CASSFINGYTF
TRBJ2-5 | TRBV5-1 | - | - | TGCGCCAGCAGCTTCCCCGGGACATCCGGTCGTGACCAGTACTTC | CASSFPGTSGRDQYF
TRBJ1-5 | TRBV19 | - | - | TGTGCCAGTACGCGAGGTGGGGATAATCAGCCCCAGCATTTT | CASTRGGDNQPQHF
TRBJ2-3 | TRBV29-1 | - | - | TGCAGCGCCACCCGGGCCGGCACAGATACGCAGTATTTT | CSATRAGTDTQYF
TRBJ2-2 | TRBV5-4 | - | TRBD2 | TGTGCCAGCAGCTATTCCATCTCTAGCGGGGGCCACACCGGGGAGCTGTTTTTT | CASSYSISSGGHTGELFF
TRBJ1-1 | TRBV3-1/TRBV3-2 | - | TRBD1 | TGTGCCAGCAGCCTCGGGGGGACAGGGGAAAGTGAAGCTTTCTTT | CASSLGGTGESEAFF
TRBJ2-5 | TRBV5-8 | - | - | TGTGCCAGCAGCTTCCTGTACCAAGAGACCCAGTACTTC | CASSFLYQETQYF
TRBJ2-3 | TRBV24-1 | - | - | TGTGCCACCAGTGACCCCCCAGTAGATAGTCAGTATTTT | CATSDPPVDSQYF
TRBJ2-3 | TRBV5-6 | - | - | TGTGCCAGCAGTCAGCGAAGCACAGATACGCAGTATTTT | CASSQRSTDTQYF
TRBJ2-3 | TRBV28 | - | - | TGTGCCAGCAGCCAGAGGCGGGACAGTTCACCAGGAGATACGCAGTATTTT | CASSQRRDSSPGDTQYF
TRBJ2-7 | TRBV4-1 | - | TRBD1 | TGCGCCAGCAGCCAAGACGGTCGACAGGGGGAAAGGCAGTACTTC | CASSQDGRQGERQYF
TRBJ1-5 | TRBV28 | once | TRBD1 | TGTGCCAGCAACTCCGGGACAGTCTATCAGCCCCAGCATTTT | CASNSGTVYQPQHF
TRBJ2-3 | TRBV2 | - | TRBD2 | TGTGCCAGCAGGACCCTAGCGGGGTCTATGGATACGCAGTATTTT | CASRTLAGSMDTQYF
TRBJ1-3 | TRBV14 | - | - | TGTGCCAGCAGCCAAGGGACATTTTATCGACCTCTAAGAAACACCATATATTTT | CASSQGTFYRPLRNTIYF
TRBJ2-5 | TRBV9 | - | - | TGTGCCAGCAGCGTAACCACAGGGGGGGCCCAGTACTTC | CASSVTTGGAQYF
TRBJ2-3 | TRBV5-1 | once | - | TGCGCCAGCAGCTTGGACCAGGGCACAGATACGCAGTATTTT | CASSLDQGTDTQYF
TRBJ1-1 | TRBV28 | - | - | TGTGCCAGCAGTGACTCGGGGTGGCAGGCGGACACTGAAGCTTTCTTT | CASSDSGWQADTEAFF
TRBJ1-1 | TRBV7-3 | - | TRBD1 | TGTGCCAGCAGCTCAGATGGGACAGGGGACACTGAAGCTTTCTTT | CASSSDGTGDTEAFF
TRBJ1-4 | TRBV19 | - | TRBD1 | TGTGCCAGTAGTGTGAGACAGGGGGAGAACGAAAAACTGTTTTTT | CASSVRQGENEKLFF
TRBJ2-1 | TRBV4-2 | once | - | TGTGCCAGCAGCCAAGATAAATTACAGATCAATGAGCAGTTCTTC | CASSQDKLQINEQFF
TRBJ2-1 | TRBV6-2/TRBV6-3 | - | TRBD2 | TGTGCCAGCAGCCCGGAGACTAGCGGGATTCTATACAATGAGCAGTTCTTC | CASSPETSGILYNEQFF
TRBJ1-6 | TRBV28 | - | - | TGTGCCAGCAGCCACAGGAAGGGGGTTTCTAATTCACCCCTCCACTTT | CASSHRKGVSNSPLHF
TRBJ1-2 | TRBV5-1 | - | TRBD1 | TGCGCCAGCAGCCAACCAGGGCGGGACAGGGCGTTATCGGGGGACGGCTACACCTTC | CASSQPGRDRALSGDGYTF
TRBJ1-2 | TRBV7-8 | - | TRBD1 | TGTGCCAGCAGCCTGATCTCAGGGGGCGGAGGCTACACCTTC | CASSLISGGGGYTF
TRBJ2-6 | TRBV2 | - | - | TGTGCCGGTGGGATCGGATCATCTGGGGCCAACGTCCTGACTTTC | CAGGIGSSGANVLTF
TRBJ2-5 | TRBV6-1 | few | - | TGTGCCAGCAGTGAGGATGGACACTCGGAGACCCAGTACTTC | CASSEDGHSETQYF
TRBJ2-2 | TRBV15 | once | TRBD2 | TGTGCCACCAGCAGAGGGGCTAGCGGAAGACTGAACACCGGGGAGCTGTTTTTT | CATSRGASGRLNTGELFF
TRBJ1-2 | TRBV7-9 | few | - | TGTGCCAGCAGCTTAGCGGCCGACTATGGCTACACCTTC | CASSLAADYGYTF
TRBJ2-5 | TRBV10-3 | - | TRBD2 | TGTGCCATCAGTACCGGACTAGCGGGAGGCCGGGAGACCCAGTACTTC | CAISTGLAGGRETQYF